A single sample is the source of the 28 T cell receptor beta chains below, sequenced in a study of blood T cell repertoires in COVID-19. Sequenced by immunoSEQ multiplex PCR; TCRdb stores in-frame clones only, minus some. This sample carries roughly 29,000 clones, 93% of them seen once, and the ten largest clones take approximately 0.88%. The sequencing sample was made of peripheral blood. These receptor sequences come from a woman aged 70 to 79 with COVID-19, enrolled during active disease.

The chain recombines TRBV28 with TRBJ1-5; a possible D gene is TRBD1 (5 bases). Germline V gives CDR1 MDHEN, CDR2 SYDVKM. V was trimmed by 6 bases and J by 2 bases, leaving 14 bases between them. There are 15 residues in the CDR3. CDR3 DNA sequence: TGTGCCAGCAGCTCCCTGGGGCGAGGCAATCAGCCCCAGCATTTT. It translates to CASSSLGRGNQPQHF.

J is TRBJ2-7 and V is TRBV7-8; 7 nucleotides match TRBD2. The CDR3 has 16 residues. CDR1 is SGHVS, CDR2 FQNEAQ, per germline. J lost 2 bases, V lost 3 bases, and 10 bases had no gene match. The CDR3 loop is CASSLTRASGPYEQYF. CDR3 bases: TGTGCCAGCAGCTTGACTCGAGCTAGCGGACCCTACGAGCAGTACTTC. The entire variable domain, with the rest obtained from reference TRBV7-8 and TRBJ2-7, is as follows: GAGVSQSPRYKVAKRGQDVALRCDPISGHVSLFWYQQALGQGPEFLTYFQNEAQLDKSGLPSDRFFAERPEGSVSTLKIQRTQQEDSAVYLCASSLTRASGPYEQYFGPGTRLTVT.

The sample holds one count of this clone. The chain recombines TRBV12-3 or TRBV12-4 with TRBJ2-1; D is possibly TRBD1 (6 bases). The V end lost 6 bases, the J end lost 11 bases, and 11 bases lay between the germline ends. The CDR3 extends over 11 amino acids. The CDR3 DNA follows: TGTGCCAGCAGCCCCGGGACAAAGCAGTTCTTC. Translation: CASSPGTKQFF.

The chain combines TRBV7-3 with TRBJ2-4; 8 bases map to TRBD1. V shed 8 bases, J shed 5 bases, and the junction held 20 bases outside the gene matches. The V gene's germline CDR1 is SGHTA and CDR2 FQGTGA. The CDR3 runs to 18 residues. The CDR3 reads CASARGKRPDRGENIQYF. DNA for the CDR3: TGTGCCAGCGCTAGGGGGAAGCGGCCCGACAGGGGAGAAAACATTCAGTACTTC. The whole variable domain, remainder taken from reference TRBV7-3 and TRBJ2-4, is GAGVSQTPSNKVTEKGKYVELRCDPISGHTALYWYRQSLGQGPEFLIYFQGTGAADDSGLPNDRFFAVRPEGSVSTLKIQRTERGDSAVYLCASARGKRPDRGENIQYFGAGTRLSVL.

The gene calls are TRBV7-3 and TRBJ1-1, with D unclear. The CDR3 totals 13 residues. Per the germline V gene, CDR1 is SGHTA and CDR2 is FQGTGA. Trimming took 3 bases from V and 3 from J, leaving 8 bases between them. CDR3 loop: CASSFLTDTEAFF. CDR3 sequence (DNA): TGTGCCAGCAGCTTTCTTACAGACACTGAAGCTTTCTTT.

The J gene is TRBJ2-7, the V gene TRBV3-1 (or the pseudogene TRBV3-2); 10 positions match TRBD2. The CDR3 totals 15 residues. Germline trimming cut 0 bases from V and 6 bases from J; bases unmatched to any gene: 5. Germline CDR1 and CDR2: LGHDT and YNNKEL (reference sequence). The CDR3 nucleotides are TGTGCCAGCAGCCAAGATTTTACTAGCGGGGTCGAGCAGTACTTC. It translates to CASSQDFTSGVEQYF.

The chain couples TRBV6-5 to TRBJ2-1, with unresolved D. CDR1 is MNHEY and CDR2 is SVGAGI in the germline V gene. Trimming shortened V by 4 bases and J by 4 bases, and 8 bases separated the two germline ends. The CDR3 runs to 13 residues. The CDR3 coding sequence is TGTGCCAGCAGTTCCGACTTTTACAATGAGCAGTTCTTC. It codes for CASSSDFYNEQFF.

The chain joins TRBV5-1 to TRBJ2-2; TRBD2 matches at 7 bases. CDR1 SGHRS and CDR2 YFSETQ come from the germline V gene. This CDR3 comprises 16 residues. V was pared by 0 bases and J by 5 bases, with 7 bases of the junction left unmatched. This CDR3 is CASSLAPMGGTGELFF. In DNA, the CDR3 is TGCGCCAGCAGCTTGGCGCCGATGGGAGGGACCGGGGAGCTGTTTTTT.

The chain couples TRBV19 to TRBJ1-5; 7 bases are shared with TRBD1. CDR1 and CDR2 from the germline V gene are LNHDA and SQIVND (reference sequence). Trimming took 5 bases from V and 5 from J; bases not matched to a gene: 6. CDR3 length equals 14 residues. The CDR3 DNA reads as TGTGCCAGTAGTTTTGCAGGGGGAGATCAGCCCCAGCATTTT. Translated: CASSFAGGDQPQHF. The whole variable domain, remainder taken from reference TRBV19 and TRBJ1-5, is DGGITQSPKYLFRKEGQNVTLSCEQNLNHDAMYWYRQDPGQGLRLIYYSQIVNDFQKGDIAEGYSVSREKKESFPLTVTSAQKNPTAFYLCASSFAGGDQPQHFGDGTRLSIL.

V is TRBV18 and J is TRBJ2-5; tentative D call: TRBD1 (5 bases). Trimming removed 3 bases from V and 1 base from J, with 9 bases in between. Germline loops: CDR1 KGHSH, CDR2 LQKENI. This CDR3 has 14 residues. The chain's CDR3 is CASSPVQGQETQYF. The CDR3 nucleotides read TGTGCCAGCTCACCTGTCCAGGGCCAAGAGACCCAGTACTTC.

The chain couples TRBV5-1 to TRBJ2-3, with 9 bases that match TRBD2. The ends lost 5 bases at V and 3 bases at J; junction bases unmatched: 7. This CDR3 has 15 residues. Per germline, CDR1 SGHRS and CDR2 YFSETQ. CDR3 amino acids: CASSAGTSLTDTQYF. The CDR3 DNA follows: TGCGCCAGCAGTGCCGGGACTAGCCTTACAGATACGCAGTATTTT.

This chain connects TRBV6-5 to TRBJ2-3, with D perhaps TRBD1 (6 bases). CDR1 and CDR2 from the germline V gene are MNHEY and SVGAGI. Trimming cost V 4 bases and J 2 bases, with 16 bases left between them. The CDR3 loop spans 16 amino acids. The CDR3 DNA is TGTGCCAGCAGTTTGTATTCTAGGGGGATCACAGATACGCAGTATTTT. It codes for CASSLYSRGITDTQYF.

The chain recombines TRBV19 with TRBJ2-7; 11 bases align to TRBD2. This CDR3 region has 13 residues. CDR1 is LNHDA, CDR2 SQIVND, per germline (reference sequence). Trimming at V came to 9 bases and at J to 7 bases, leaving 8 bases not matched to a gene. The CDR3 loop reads CASGTSGAGEQYF. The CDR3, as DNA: TGTGCCAGCGGGACTAGCGGAGCTGGGGAGCAGTACTTC.

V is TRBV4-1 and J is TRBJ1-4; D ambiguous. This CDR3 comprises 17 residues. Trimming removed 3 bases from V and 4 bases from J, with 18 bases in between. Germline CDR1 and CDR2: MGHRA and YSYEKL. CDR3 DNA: TGCGCCAGCAGCCACCCCCTCGGGTTTGGTATTAATGAAAAACTGTTTTTT. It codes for CASSHPLGFGINEKLFF.

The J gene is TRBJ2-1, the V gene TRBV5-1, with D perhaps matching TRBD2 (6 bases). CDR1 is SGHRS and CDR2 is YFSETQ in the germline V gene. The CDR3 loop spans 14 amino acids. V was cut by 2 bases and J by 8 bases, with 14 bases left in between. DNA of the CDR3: TGCGCCAGCAGCTTTGGAGGAGGGATTGATGAGCAGTTCTTC. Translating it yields CASSFGGGIDEQFF.

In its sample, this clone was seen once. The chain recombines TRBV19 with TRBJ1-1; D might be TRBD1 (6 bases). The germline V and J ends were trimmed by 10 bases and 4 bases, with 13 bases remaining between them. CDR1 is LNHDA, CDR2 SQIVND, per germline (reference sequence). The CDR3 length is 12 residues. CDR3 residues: CATDDRTTEAFF. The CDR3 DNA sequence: TGTGCCACCGACGACAGGACCACTGAAGCTTTCTTT.

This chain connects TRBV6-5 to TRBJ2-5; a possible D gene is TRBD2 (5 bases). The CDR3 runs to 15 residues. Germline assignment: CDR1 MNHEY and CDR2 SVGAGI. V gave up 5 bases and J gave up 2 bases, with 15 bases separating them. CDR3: CASSTSTGLQETQYF. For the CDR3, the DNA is TGTGCCAGCAGTACCTCCACGGGATTACAAGAGACCCAGTACTTC.

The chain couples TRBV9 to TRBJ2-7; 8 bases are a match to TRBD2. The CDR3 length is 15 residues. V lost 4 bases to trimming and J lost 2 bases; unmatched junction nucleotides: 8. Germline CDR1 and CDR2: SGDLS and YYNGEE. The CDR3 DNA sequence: TGTGCCAGCAGCACAAGCGGGAGTCCCCCCTACGAGCAGTACTTC. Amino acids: CASSTSGSPPYEQYF.

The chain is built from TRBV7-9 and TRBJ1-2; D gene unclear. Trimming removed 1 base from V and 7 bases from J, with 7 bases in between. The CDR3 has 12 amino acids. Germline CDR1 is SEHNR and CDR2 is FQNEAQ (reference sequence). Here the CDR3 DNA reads TGTGCCAGCAGCTTAGAGAACGGTGGCTACACCTTC. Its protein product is CASSLENGGYTF.

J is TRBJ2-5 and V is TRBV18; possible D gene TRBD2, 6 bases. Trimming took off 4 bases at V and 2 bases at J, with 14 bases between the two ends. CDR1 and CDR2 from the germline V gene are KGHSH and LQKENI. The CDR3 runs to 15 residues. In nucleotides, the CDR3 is TGTGCCAGCTCACGGACCGGGACTCTTCAAGAGACCCAGTACTTC. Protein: CASSRTGTLQETQYF.

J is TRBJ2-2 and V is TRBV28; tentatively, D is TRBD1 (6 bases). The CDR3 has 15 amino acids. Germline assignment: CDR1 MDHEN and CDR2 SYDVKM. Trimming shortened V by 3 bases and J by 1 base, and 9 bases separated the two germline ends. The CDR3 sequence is CASSFRQENTGELFF. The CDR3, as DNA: TGTGCCAGCAGTTTTCGACAGGAGAACACCGGGGAGCTGTTTTTT.

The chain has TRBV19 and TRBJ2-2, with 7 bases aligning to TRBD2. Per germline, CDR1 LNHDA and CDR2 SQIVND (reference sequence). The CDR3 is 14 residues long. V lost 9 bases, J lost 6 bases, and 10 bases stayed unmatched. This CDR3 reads CASRSGTLAGELFF. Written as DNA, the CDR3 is TGTGCCAGCAGGAGCGGGACTTTGGCCGGGGAGCTGTTTTTT.

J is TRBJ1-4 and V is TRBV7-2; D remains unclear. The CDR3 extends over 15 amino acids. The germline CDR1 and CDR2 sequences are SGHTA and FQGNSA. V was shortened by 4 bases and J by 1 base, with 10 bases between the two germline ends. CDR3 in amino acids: CASSSREGTNEKLFF. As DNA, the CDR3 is TGTGCCAGCAGCTCCCGAGAGGGAACTAATGAAAAACTGTTTTTT.

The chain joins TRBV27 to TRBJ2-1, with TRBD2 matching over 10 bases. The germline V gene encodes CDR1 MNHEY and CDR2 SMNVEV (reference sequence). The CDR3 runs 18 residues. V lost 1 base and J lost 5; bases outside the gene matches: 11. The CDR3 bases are TGTGCCAGCAGTTTATATTCCCCTCTAGCGGGAGTGAACAATGAGCAGTTCTTC. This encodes CASSLYSPLAGVNNEQFF.

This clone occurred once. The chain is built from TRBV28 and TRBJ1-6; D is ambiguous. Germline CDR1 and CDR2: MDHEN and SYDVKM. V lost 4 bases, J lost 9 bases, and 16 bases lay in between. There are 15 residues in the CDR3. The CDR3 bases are TGTGCCAGCAGTTACCCCACGGACGGGAGTTCACCCCTCCACTTT. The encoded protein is CASSYPTDGSSPLHF.

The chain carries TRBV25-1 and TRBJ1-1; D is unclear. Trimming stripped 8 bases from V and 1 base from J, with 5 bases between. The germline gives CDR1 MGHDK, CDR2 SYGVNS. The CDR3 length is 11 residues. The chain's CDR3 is CASSRNTEAFF. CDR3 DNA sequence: TGTGCCAGCTCCCGGAACACTGAAGCTTTCTTT.

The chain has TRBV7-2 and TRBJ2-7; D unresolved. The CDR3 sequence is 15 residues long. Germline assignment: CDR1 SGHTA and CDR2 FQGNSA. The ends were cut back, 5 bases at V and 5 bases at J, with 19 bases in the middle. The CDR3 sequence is CASSLSGSLPHEQYF. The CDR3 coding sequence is TGTGCCAGCAGCCTATCTGGTTCACTCCCCCACGAGCAGTACTTC.

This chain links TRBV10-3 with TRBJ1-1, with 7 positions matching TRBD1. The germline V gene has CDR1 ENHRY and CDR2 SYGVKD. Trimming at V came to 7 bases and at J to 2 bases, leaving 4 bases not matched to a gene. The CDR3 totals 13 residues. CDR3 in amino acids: CAIIDRANTEAFF. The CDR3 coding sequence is TGTGCCATCATCGACAGGGCTAACACTGAAGCTTTCTTT.